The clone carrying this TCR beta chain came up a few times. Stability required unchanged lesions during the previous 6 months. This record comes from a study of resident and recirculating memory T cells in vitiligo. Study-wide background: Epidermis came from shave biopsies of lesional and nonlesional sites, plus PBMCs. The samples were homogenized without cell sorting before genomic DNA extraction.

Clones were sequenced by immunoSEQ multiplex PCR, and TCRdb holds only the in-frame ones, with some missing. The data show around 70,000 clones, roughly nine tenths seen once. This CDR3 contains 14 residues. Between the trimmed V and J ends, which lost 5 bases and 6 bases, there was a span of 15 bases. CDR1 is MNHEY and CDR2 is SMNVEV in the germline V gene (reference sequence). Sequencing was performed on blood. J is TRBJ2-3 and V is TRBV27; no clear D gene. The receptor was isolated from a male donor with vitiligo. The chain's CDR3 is CASSTNPLRDTQYF. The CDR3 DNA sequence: TGTGCCAGCAGTACCAACCCTCTACGCGATACGCAGTATTTT.